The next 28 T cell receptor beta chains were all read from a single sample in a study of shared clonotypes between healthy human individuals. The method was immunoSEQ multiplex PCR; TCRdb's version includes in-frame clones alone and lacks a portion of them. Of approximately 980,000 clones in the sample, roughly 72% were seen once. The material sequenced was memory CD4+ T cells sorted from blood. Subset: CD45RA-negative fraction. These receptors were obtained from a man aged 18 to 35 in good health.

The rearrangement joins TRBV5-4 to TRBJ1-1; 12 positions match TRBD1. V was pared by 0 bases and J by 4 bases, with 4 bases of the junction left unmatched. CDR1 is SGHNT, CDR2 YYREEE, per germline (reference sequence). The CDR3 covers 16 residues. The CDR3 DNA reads TGTGCCAGCAGCTTGGGGTGGGACAGGGGGCCCACTGAAGCTTTCTTT. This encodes CASSLGWDRGPTEAFF.

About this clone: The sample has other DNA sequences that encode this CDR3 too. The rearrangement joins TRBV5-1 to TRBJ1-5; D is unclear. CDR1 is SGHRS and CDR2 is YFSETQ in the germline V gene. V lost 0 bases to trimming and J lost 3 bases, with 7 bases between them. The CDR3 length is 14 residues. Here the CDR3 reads CASSLGGPNQPQHF. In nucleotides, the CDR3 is TGCGCCAGCAGCTTGGGAGGACCCAATCAGCCCCAGCATTTT. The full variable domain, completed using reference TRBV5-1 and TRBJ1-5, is KAGVTQTPRYLIKTRGQQVTLSCSPISGHRSVSWYQQTPGQGLQFLFEYFSETQRNKGNFPGRFSGRQFSNSRSEMNVSTLELGDSALYLCASSLGGPNQPQHFGDGTRLSIL.

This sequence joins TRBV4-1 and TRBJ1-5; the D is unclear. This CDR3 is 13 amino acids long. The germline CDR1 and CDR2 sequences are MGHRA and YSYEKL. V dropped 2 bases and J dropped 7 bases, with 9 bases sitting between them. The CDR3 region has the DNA TGCGCCAGCAGCCAACTCCCCAGGCAGCCCCAGCATTTT. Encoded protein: CASSQLPRQPQHF.

CDR3 loop: CASSLALASQETQYF. CDR3 coding DNA: TGCGCCAGCAGCTTGGCCTTGGCAAGCCAAGAGACCCAGTACTTC. The rearrangement links TRBV5-1 to TRBJ2-5; D unresolved. The CDR3 length is 15 residues. The V gene lost 0 bases and the J gene lost 1 base, with 10 bases spanning the gap. Germline CDR1 and CDR2: SGHRS and YFSETQ.

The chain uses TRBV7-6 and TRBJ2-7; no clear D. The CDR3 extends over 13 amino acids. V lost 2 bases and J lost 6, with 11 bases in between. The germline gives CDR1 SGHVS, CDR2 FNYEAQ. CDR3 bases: TGTGCCAGCAGCTTAAATGGGGTGAGCGAGCAGTACTTC. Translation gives CASSLNGVSEQYF.

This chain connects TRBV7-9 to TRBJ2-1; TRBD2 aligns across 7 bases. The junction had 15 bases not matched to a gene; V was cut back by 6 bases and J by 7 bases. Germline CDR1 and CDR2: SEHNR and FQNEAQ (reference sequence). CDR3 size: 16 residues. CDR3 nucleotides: TGTGCCAGCAGTCCCCCTAGCGGTCTCCAAGGGAATGAGCAGTTCTTC. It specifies CASSPPSGLQGNEQFF.

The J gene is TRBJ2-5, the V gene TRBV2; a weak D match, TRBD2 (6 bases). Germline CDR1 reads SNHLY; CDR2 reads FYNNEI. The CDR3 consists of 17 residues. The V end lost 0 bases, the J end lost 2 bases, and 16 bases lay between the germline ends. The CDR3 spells CASSEAPPLAQQETQYF. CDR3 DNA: TGTGCCAGCAGTGAAGCGCCCCCACTAGCCCAGCAAGAGACCCAGTACTTC.

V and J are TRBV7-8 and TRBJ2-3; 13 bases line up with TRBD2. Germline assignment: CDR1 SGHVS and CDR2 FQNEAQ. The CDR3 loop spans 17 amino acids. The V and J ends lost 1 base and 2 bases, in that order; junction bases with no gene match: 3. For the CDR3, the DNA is TGTGCCAGCAGCTTAGGACTAGCGGGGGGTCTCACAGATACGCAGTATTTT. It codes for CASSLGLAGGLTDTQYF.

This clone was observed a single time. The CDR3 sequence: CASSRRDRGFDTEAFF. CDR3 DNA: TGTGCCAGTAGTAGAAGAGACAGGGGGTTCGATACTGAAGCTTTCTTT. The chain is built from TRBV19 and TRBJ1-1, with 9 bases lining up with TRBD1. This CDR3 contains 16 residues. After removal of 4 bases from V and 5 bases from J, the junction contained 11 bases not matched to a gene. Germline V gene sequence: CDR1 LNHDA, CDR2 SQIVND (reference sequence). The whole variable domain, remainder taken from reference TRBV19 and TRBJ1-1, is DGGITQSPKYLFRKEGQNVTLSCEQNLNHDAMYWYRQDPGQGLRLIYYSQIVNDFQKGDIAEGYSVSREKKESFPLTVTSAQKNPTAFYLCASSRRDRGFDTEAFFGQGTRLTVV.

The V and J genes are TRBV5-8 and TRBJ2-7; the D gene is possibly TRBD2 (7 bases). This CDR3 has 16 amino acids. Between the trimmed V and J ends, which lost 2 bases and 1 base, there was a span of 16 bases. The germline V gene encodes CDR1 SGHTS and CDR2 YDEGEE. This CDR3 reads CASSFRGGSRSYEQYF. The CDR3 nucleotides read TGTGCCAGCAGCTTTAGGGGGGGCAGTCGGTCCTACGAGCAGTACTTC.

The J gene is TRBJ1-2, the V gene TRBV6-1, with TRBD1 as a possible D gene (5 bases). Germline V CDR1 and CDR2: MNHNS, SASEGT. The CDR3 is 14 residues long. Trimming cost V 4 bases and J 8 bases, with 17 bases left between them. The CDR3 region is CASSAVQAGNGYTF. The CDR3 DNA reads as TGTGCCAGCAGTGCGGTTCAAGCAGGGAACGGCTACACCTTC.

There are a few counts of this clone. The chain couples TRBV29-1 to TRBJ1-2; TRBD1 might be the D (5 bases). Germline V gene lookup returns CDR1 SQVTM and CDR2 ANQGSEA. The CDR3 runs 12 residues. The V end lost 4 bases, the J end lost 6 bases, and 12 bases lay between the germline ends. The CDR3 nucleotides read TGCAGCGTTGGGCAAGGGACCCATGGCTACACCTTC. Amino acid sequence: CSVGQGTHGYTF.

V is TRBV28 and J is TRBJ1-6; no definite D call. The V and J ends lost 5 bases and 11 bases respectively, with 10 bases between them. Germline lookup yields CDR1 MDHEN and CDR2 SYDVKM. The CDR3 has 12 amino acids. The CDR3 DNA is TGTGCCAGCAGTCCATCCTGGACACCCCTCCACTTT. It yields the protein CASSPSWTPLHF.

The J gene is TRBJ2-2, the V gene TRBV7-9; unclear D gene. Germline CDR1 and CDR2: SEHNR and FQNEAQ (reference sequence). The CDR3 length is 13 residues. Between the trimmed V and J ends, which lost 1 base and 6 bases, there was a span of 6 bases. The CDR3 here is CASSLEVPGELFF. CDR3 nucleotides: TGTGCCAGCAGCTTAGAGGTTCCCGGGGAGCTGTTTTTT.

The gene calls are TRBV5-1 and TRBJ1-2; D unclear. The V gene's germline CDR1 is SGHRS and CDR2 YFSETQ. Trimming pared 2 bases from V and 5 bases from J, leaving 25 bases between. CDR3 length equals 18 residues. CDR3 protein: CASSLNPTSAGRNYGYTF. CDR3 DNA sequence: TGCGCCAGCAGCTTAAACCCTACGTCCGCGGGCAGAAATTATGGCTACACCTTC.

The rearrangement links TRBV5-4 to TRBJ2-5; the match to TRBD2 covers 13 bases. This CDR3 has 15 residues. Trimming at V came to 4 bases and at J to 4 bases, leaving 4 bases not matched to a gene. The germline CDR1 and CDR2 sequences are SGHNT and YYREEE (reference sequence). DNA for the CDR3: TGTGCCAGCAGCCGACTAGCGGGAGGAGGAGAGACCCAGTACTTC. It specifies CASSRLAGGGETQYF.

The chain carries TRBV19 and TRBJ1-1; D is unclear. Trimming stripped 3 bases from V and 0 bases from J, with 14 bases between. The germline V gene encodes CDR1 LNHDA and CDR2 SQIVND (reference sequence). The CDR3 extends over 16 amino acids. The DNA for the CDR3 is TGTGCCAGTAGTATGCAGGCCGCGATCGTGAACACTGAAGCTTTCTTT. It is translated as CASSMQAAIVNTEAFF.

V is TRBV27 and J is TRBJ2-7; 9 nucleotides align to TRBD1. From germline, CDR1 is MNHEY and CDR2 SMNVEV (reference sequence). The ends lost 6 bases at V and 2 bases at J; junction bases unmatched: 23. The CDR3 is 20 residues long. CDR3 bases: TGTGCCAGCAGACGAACTAAAACCCCGGGCGGGACAGGGAGGACCTACGAGCAGTACTTC. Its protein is CASRRTKTPGGTGRTYEQYF.

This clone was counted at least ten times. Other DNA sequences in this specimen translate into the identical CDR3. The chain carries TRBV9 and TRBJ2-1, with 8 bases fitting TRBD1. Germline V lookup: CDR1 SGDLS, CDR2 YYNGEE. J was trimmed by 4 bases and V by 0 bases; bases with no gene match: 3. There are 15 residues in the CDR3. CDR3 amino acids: CASSVAGQEYNEQFF. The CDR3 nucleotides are TGTGCCAGCAGCGTAGCGGGACAGGAGTACAATGAGCAGTTCTTC.

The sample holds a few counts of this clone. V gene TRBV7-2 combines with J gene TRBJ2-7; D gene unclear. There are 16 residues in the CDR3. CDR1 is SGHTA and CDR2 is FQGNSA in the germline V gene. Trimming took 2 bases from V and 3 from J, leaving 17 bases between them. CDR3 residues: CASSLRISPGRYEQYF. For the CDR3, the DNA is TGTGCCAGCAGCTTAAGAATATCGCCAGGACGCTACGAGCAGTACTTC.

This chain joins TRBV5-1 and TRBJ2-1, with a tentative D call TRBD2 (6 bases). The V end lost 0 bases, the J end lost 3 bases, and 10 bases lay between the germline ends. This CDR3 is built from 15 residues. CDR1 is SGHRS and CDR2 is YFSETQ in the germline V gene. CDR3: CASSLAGVGYNEQFF. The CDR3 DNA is TGCGCCAGCAGCTTGGCGGGGGTAGGCTACAATGAGCAGTTCTTC.

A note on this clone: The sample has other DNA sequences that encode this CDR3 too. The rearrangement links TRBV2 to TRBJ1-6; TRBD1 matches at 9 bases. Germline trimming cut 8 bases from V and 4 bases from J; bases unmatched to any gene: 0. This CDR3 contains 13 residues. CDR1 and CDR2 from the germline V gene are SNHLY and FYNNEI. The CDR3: CASGTGYNSPLHF. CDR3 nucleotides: TGTGCCAGCGGGACAGGGTATAATTCACCCCTCCACTTT.

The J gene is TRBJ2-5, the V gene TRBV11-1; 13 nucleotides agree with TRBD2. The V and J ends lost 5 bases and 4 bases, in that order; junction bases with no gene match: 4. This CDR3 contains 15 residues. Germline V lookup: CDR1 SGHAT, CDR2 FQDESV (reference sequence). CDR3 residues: CASSPTSGGTETQYF. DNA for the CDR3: TGTGCCAGCAGCCCGACTAGCGGGGGGACAGAGACCCAGTACTTC.

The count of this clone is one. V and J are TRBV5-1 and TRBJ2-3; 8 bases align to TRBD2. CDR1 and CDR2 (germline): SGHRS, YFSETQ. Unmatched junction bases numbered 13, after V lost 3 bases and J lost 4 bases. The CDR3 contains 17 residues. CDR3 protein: CASSWTRLAGGPDTQYF. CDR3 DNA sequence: TGCGCCAGCAGCTGGACCCGGCTCGCGGGGGGCCCAGATACGCAGTATTTT.

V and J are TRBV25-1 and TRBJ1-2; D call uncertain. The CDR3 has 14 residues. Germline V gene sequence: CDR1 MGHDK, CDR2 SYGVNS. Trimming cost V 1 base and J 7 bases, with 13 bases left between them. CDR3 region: CASSELGRSGGYTF. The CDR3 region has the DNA TGTGCCAGCAGTGAATTGGGCAGATCGGGTGGCTACACCTTC.

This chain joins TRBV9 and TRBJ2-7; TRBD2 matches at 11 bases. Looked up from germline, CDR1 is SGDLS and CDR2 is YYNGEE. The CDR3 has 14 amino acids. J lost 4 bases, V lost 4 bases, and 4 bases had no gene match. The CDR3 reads CASSPLAGVYEQYF. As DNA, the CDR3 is TGTGCCAGCAGCCCACTAGCGGGAGTGTACGAGCAGTACTTC.

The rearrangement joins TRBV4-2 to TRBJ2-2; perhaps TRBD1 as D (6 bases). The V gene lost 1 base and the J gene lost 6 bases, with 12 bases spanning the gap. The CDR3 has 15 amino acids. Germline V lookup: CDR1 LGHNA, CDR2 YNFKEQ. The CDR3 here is CASSQVVGAAGELFF. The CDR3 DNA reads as TGTGCCAGCAGCCAAGTAGTGGGGGCCGCCGGGGAGCTGTTTTTT.

The CDR3 coding sequence is TGTGCCAGCAGTTACCATGGGACTAGCGGGGTTTACGAGCAGTACTTC. Translated, it gives CASSYHGTSGVYEQYF. The chain combines TRBV6-6 with TRBJ2-7; 13 bases map to TRBD2. Looked up from germline, CDR1 is MNHNY and CDR2 is SVGAGI (reference sequence). The CDR3 is made up of 16 amino acids. Trimming at V came to 2 bases and at J to 4 bases, leaving 5 bases not matched to a gene.